This entry lists 27 T cell receptor beta chains sequenced from one sample in a study of T cell changes during pregnancy in multiple sclerosis. Sequenced by immunoSEQ multiplex PCR; TCRdb stores in-frame clones only, minus some. Of 70,000 to 95,000 clones detected, about 90% appear once; the ten largest clones hold more than 0.45%. Sequenced here: CD4+ T cells from peripheral blood mononuclear cells, sampled in the second trimester of pregnancy. The receptors stem from a female donor with multiple sclerosis, enrolled in a pregnancy study.

CDR3 residues: CASTKERDTGELFF. The CDR3 region has the DNA TGTGCCAGCACCAAAGAGCGGGACACCGGGGAGCTGTTTTTT. The chain joins TRBV2 to TRBJ2-2, with D perhaps matching TRBD2 (6 bases). CDR1 and CDR2 (germline): SNHLY, FYNNEI. The CDR3 consists of 14 residues. V shed 7 bases and J shed 3 bases, with 12 bases lying between them.

This clone has just a few counts. The chain is built from TRBV5-1 and TRBJ1-2, with 7 nucleotides matching TRBD1. The CDR3 runs 13 residues. Germline V gene sequence: CDR1 SGHRS, CDR2 YFSETQ. With V trimmed by 4 bases and J by 4 bases, 4 bases remained unmatched. The CDR3: CASSLRDSYGYTF. The CDR3 coding sequence is TGCGCCAGCAGCCTCCGGGACAGCTATGGCTACACCTTC. The entire variable domain, with the rest obtained from reference TRBV5-1 and TRBJ1-2, is as follows: KAGVTQTPRYLIKTRGQQVTLSCSPISGHRSVSWYQQTPGQGLQFLFEYFSETQRNKGNFPGRFSGRQFSNSRSEMNVSTLELGDSALYLCASSLRDSYGYTFGSGTRLTVV.

The gene calls are TRBV7-9 and TRBJ2-2, with D perhaps matching TRBD2 (6 bases). The CDR3 loop spans 15 amino acids. The V end was cut by 5 bases, the J end by 2 bases, with 12 bases between. CDR1 and CDR2 (germline): SEHNR, FQNEAQ (reference sequence). The CDR3 bases are TGTGCCAGCAGCCCGCGGGATTCCAACACCGGGGAGCTGTTTTTT. Translated, it gives CASSPRDSNTGELFF.

The J gene is TRBJ2-7, the V gene TRBV7-3, with 9 bases aligning to TRBD2. The CDR3 has 13 amino acids. Germline-derived CDR1 and CDR2 are SGHTA and FQGTGA. V trimming: 0 bases; J trimming: 9 bases; junction bases outside the gene matches: 3. The CDR3 loop reads CASSLTRTSVQYF. CDR3 sequence (DNA): TGTGCCAGCAGCTTAACCCGGACTAGCGTGCAGTACTTC.

The chain uses TRBV20-1 and TRBJ2-1; D ambiguous. Germline CDR1 and CDR2: DFQATT and SNEGSKA (reference sequence). The ends were cut back, 6 bases at V and 7 bases at J, with 10 bases in the middle. The CDR3 has 11 residues. CDR3 protein: CSATWLNEQFF. The CDR3 nucleotides read TGCAGTGCAACATGGTTGAATGAGCAGTTCTTC.

The CDR3 loop is CASNNGGVWYEQYF. CDR3 DNA: TGTGCCAGCAATAACGGGGGAGTTTGGTACGAGCAGTACTTC. This sequence joins TRBV11-2 and TRBJ2-7, with D perhaps matching TRBD2 (6 bases). Germline loops: CDR1 SGHAT, CDR2 FQNNGV. CDR3 length equals 14 residues. Trimming cost V 7 bases and J 4 bases, with 17 bases left between them.

The rearrangement joins TRBV6-6 to TRBJ1-2; 7 nucleotides match TRBD1. This CDR3 has 12 residues. Germline lookup yields CDR1 MNHNY and CDR2 SVGAGI (reference sequence). V lost 6 bases and J lost 5; bases outside the gene matches: 3. In DNA form, the CDR3 reads TGTGCCAGCAGACAGGGGCCATATGGCTACACCTTC. This encodes CASRQGPYGYTF.

The gene calls are TRBV2 and TRBJ1-2; 7 bases are a match to TRBD1. The CDR3 is 14 residues long. The germline CDR1 and CDR2 sequences are SNHLY and FYNNEI. With V trimmed by 7 bases and J by 4 bases, 9 bases remained unmatched. The CDR3 bases are TGTGCCAGCACTAAGACCGGGACAGCCTATGGCTACACCTTC. This sequence encodes CASTKTGTAYGYTF. The full variable domain, with the rest looked up from reference TRBV2 and TRBJ1-2, is EPEVTQTPSHQVTQMGQEVILRCVPISNHLYFYWYRQILGQKVEFLVSFYNNEISEKSEIFDDQFSVERPDGSNFTLKIRSTKLEDSAMYFCASTKTGTAYGYTFGSGTRLTVV.

The V call is TRBV2, the J call TRBJ2-7; possibly TRBD2 for D (6 bases). V was pared by 6 bases and J by 4 bases, with 13 bases between. The CDR3 length is 13 residues. Germline V gene lookup returns CDR1 SNHLY and CDR2 FYNNEI. This CDR3 reads CASRRTTPYEQYF. The DNA for the CDR3 is TGTGCCAGCAGACGGACTACTCCATACGAGCAGTACTTC.

This chain uses TRBV5-1 with TRBJ2-3, with 9 nucleotides matching TRBD2. CDR3 size: 18 residues. The V gene's germline CDR1 is SGHRS and CDR2 YFSETQ. The V gene end was trimmed by 0 bases and the J gene end by 4 bases; junction bases not matched to a gene: 12. The CDR3 nucleotides read TGCGCCAGCAGCTTGGCCTCCTTGGCGGGGGGGGAATCAGATACGCAGTATTTT. It codes for CASSLASLAGGESDTQYF.

The chain uses TRBV5-5 and TRBJ2-7; the match to TRBD2 covers 13 bases. Trimming removed 4 bases from V and 7 bases from J; junction bases left unmatched: 8. Germline CDR1 reads SGHKS; CDR2 reads YYEKEE (reference sequence). This CDR3 has 15 residues. The CDR3 loop is CASSAGLAGVVEQYF. The CDR3 bases are TGTGCCAGCAGCGCCGGACTAGCGGGAGTCGTTGAGCAGTACTTC. Using reference TRBV5-5 and TRBJ2-7 for the parts outside the CDR3, the full variable domain is DAGVTQSPTHLIKTRGQQVTLRCSPISGHKSVSWYQQVLGQGPQFIFQYYEKEERGRGNFPDRFSARQFPNYSSELNVNALLLGDSALYLCASSAGLAGVVEQYFGPGTRLTVT.

The rearrangement links TRBV29-1 to TRBJ2-3; possible D gene TRBD1, 5 bases. Germline-derived CDR1 and CDR2 are SQVTM and ANQGSEA. The CDR3 covers 15 residues. V was trimmed by 2 bases and J by 0 bases, leaving 12 bases between them. The chain's CDR3 is CSVELVGHSTDTQYF. CDR3 DNA: TGCAGCGTTGAACTGGTAGGACACAGCACAGATACGCAGTATTTT.

The V call is TRBV28, the J call TRBJ1-6; perhaps TRBD1 as D (5 bases). The V end lost 6 bases, the J end lost 4 bases, and 13 bases lay between the germline ends. Germline values: CDR1 MDHEN, CDR2 SYDVKM. CDR3 length: 15 residues. CDR3 DNA: TGTGCCAGCAGCTACCCCAGGGATTATAATTCACCCCTCCACTTT. Translated: CASSYPRDYNSPLHF.

This chain links TRBV5-1 with TRBJ2-7; 8 bases fit TRBD1. Germline CDR1 and CDR2: SGHRS and YFSETQ. The CDR3 runs 16 residues. The V and J ends lost 2 bases and 0 bases, in that order; junction bases with no gene match: 7. CDR3 sequence reads: CASSFDRGHPSYEQYF. The CDR3 DNA follows: TGCGCCAGCAGCTTCGACAGGGGCCACCCCTCCTACGAGCAGTACTTC.

The rearrangement links TRBV30 to TRBJ2-1; 8 bases fit TRBD2. CDR3 size: 13 residues. CDR1 GTSNPN and CDR2 SVGIG come from the germline V gene (reference sequence). Losses at the gene ends were 7 bases for V and 7 bases for J; bases not matched to a gene: 9. CDR3 sequence: CASDREGVNEQFF. The CDR3, as DNA: TGTGCCTCTGACCGGGAGGGTGTGAATGAGCAGTTCTTC.

This chain joins TRBV5-1 and TRBJ1-5; 10 positions match TRBD1. CDR1 is SGHRS, CDR2 YFSETQ, per germline. The CDR3 runs 18 residues. J was trimmed by 6 bases and V by 4 bases; bases with no gene match: 16. In DNA form, the CDR3 reads TGCGCCAGCAGCCGATACCCAAGGACAGGGGGTCAGGGTCAGCCCCAGCATTTT. Protein: CASSRYPRTGGQGQPQHF.

Concerning this clone itself: A junction end diverges from the germline sequence, so it may reflect a read error. The rearrangement joins TRBV5-4 to TRBJ1-2; D unresolved. The V gene's germline CDR1 is SGHNT and CDR2 YYREEE (reference sequence). The CDR3 extends over 13 amino acids. CDR3 region: CASSLEFARGYTF. The CDR3 DNA is TGTGCCAGCAGTTTGGAGTTTGCTCGGGGCTACACCTTC.

The V and J genes are TRBV9 and TRBJ2-1; D not certain. Germline CDR1 SGDLS, CDR2 YYNGEE. Trimming left V 0 bases short and J 0 bases short, with 7 bases between. The CDR3 sequence is 15 residues long. The CDR3 coding sequence is TGTGCCAGCAGCGTAGGTAGCCGCTCCTACAATGAGCAGTTCTTC. Protein: CASSVGSRSYNEQFF.

The chain recombines TRBV23-1 with TRBJ2-5; 8 nucleotides match TRBD1. TRBV23-1 is noted as an ORF with a role that remains uncertain. The CDR3 covers 15 residues. With 3 bases clipped from V and 5 bases from J, the junction kept 8 bases outside the gene matches. CDR3 residues: CASSHRQGAWETQYF. CDR3 DNA: TGCGCCAGCAGTCATCGCCAGGGGGCCTGGGAGACCCAGTACTTC.

This chain uses TRBV9 with TRBJ2-7; 8 nucleotides agree with TRBD2. Germline CDR1 and CDR2: SGDLS and YYNGEE. This CDR3 has 15 residues. V lost 0 bases and J lost 4; bases outside the gene matches: 6. In nucleotides, the CDR3 is TGTGCCAGCAGCGTAGGAGGTAGCGGGATATACGAGCAGTACTTC. Translating gives CASSVGGSGIYEQYF. The full variable domain, rest sourced from reference TRBV9 and TRBJ2-7, is DSGVTQTPKHLITATGQRVTLRCSPRSGDLSVYWYQQSLDQGLQFLIQYYNGEERAKGNILERFSAQQFPDLHSELNLSSLELGDSALYFCASSVGGSGIYEQYFGPGTRLTVT.

This clone has a single count. This chain uses TRBV7-2 with TRBJ2-1; 11 bases map to TRBD2. The germline V gene has CDR1 SGHTA and CDR2 FQGNSA. The CDR3 has 15 amino acids. V was pared by 1 base and J by 9 bases, with 5 bases of the junction left unmatched. The DNA for the CDR3 is TGTGCCAGCAGCTTAGGTTTAGCGGGAGGGTTTGAGCAGTTCTTC. It codes for CASSLGLAGGFEQFF.

Points on this clone: Other DNA sequences within the sample encode an identical CDR3. The chain has TRBV5-1 and TRBJ2-7; possible D gene TRBD2, 6 bases. The CDR3 runs to 15 residues. Trimming removed 0 bases from V and 0 bases from J, with 10 bases in between. Looked up from germline, CDR1 is SGHRS and CDR2 is YFSETQ. DNA of the CDR3: TGCGCCAGCAGCTTGGTTAGCGGCTCCTCCTACGAGCAGTACTTC. Protein product: CASSLVSGSSYEQYF.

The V gene is TRBV30, the J gene TRBJ1-6, with 8 bases that match TRBD1. Germline V lookup: CDR1 GTSNPN, CDR2 SVGIG (reference sequence). The CDR3 sequence is 15 residues long. Trimming removed 2 bases from V and 5 bases from J; junction bases left unmatched: 5. The CDR3 DNA sequence: TGTGCCTGGAGTTTTTCCAGGGGGCATAATTCACCCCTCCACTTT. Amino acid sequence: CAWSFSRGHNSPLHF.

The chain uses TRBV6-4 and TRBJ2-3; D is ambiguous. The CDR3 totals 13 residues. Trimming cost V 4 bases and J 4 bases, with 9 bases left between them. Germline values: CDR1 MRHNA, CDR2 SNTAGT. CDR3 sequence reads: CASSGQLADTQYF. The CDR3 region has the DNA TGTGCCAGCAGTGGCCAGCTAGCAGATACGCAGTATTTT.

The gene calls are TRBV10-2 and TRBJ2-3, with D maybe TRBD2 (5 bases). The CDR3 spans 14 residues. Germline lookup yields CDR1 WSHSY and CDR2 SAAADI. The V end lost 6 bases, the J end lost 2 bases, and 12 bases lay between the germline ends. CDR3 region: CASRMPGYTDTQYF. CDR3 DNA sequence: TGCGCCAGCAGGATGCCGGGGTACACAGATACGCAGTATTTT.

The gene calls are TRBV5-1 and TRBJ2-2; no definite D call. Germline V gene data show CDR1 as SGHRS and CDR2 as YFSETQ. There are 15 residues in the CDR3. V shed 0 bases and J shed 1 base, with 7 bases lying between them. The CDR3 is CASSLASGNTGELFF. The CDR3 DNA sequence: TGCGCCAGCAGCTTGGCCTCGGGGAACACCGGGGAGCTGTTTTTT.

This chain links TRBV10-3 with TRBJ1-5; 9 bases line up with TRBD1. There are 13 residues in the CDR3. CDR1 is ENHRY and CDR2 is SYGVKD in the germline V gene. The junction had 2 bases not matched to a gene; V was cut back by 6 bases and J by 5 bases. The CDR3 sequence is CAIRDRGDQPQHF. For the CDR3, the DNA is TGTGCCATCAGGGACAGGGGAGATCAGCCCCAGCATTTT.